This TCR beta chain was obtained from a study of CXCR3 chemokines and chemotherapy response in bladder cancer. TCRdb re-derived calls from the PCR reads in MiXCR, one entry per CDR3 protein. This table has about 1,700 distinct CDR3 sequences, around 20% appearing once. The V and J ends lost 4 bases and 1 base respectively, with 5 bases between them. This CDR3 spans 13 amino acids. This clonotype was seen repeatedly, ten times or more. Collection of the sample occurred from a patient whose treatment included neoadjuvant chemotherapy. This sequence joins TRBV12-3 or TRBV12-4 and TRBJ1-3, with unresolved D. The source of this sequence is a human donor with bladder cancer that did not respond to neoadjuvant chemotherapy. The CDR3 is CASSYLSGNTIYF. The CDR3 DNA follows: TGTGCCAGCAGTTATCTATCTGGAAACACCATATATTTT.